A selection of T cell receptor beta chains follows, all from one sample in a study of T cell responses to AZD1222 COVID-19 vaccine. Sequenced by immunoSEQ multiplex PCR; TCRdb stores in-frame clones only, minus some. Of roughly 150,000 clones listed, about nine tenths are singletons. This material consisted of peripheral blood, taken 28 days after the second AZD1222 dose. The receptors stem from an adult who received the AZD1222 COVID-19 vaccine. Each CDR3 is given with its conserved first and last residue. Only part of the rows carry a size: once, few, many, or a class if the clone is expanded.

V gene	J gene	clone size	CDR3 protein
TRBV19	TRBJ2-1	.	CASRRTVSTPEQFF
TRBV11-3	TRBJ2-7	.	CASSLGVGLPYEQYF
TRBV4-2	TRBJ2-1	once	CASSQGQVGLPFLPYNEQFF
TRBV7-2	TRBJ2-2	.	CASSVPGLNTGELFF
TRBV11-2	TRBJ2-3	.	CASSLKLAGSTDTQYF
TRBV5-1	TRBJ2-7	.	CASSPSQGAGYEQYF
TRBV11-2	TRBJ2-2	many	CASDPGAGAGELFF
TRBV30	TRBJ1-4	.	CAWGVSQGSKKLFF
TRBV10-3	TRBJ1-5	.	CAISDSRVDQPQHF
TRBV7-2	TRBJ2-7	.	CASSLGPPGLAGGTYEQYF
TRBV7-2	TRBJ1-3	.	CASSLVGSSGNTIYF
TRBV30	TRBJ1-1	once	CAWSKGGDTEAFF
TRBV2	TRBJ2-3	.	CASSATTSTDTQYF
TRBV19	TRBJ1-5	.	CASSIQAGQPQHF
TRBV21-1	TRBJ1-1	.	CASSAATGGDNTEAFF
TRBV4-2	TRBJ1-1	once	CASSPREVATEAFF
TRBV9	TRBJ2-3	.	CASSPRTDTQYF
TRBV7-2	TRBJ1-2	once	CASSLSQLNYGYTF
TRBV11-2	TRBJ2-1	.	CASSWGGQNEQFF
TRBV14	TRBJ2-7	.	CASSRGLVSHYEQYF
TRBV4-2	TRBJ1-5	once	CASSQGGQPQHF
TRBV5-6	TRBJ2-3	once	CASSSQGGDTQYF
TRBV30	TRBJ2-4	.	CAWTPGWAKNIQYF
TRBV11-3	TRBJ2-2	.	CASSVVPGELFF
TRBV11-3	TRBJ1-2	once	CASSLGPPPSGYTF
TRBV10-3	TRBJ1-5	few	CAISGGTDQPQHF
TRBV12-3/TRBV12-4	TRBJ2-1	.	CASSLGWGTEQFF
TRBV6-2/TRBV6-3	TRBJ1-1	.	CASSYSRRAGQNTEAFF
TRBV5-1	TRBJ2-1	.	CASSFGGGASNEQFF
TRBV27	TRBJ1-1	.	CASSLLRLGTEAFF
TRBV5-1	TRBJ2-5	.	CASSFPGTSGGRQETQYF
TRBV7-2	TRBJ2-5	.	CASTPQTGHQETQYF
TRBV5-5	TRBJ2-7	.	CASSFAREQYF
TRBV6-5	TRBJ2-3	.	CASTPGGDTQYF
TRBV7-6	TRBJ2-5	.	CASSLTGWAETQYF
TRBV21-1	TRBJ2-5	.	CASSERGTYKETQYF
TRBV24-1	TRBJ1-2	.	CATSETQGIDGYTF